This T cell receptor beta chain was documented in a study of T cell changes during pregnancy in multiple sclerosis (dated by TCRdb to between 2019 and 2020). Describing the broader study: The study looked at changes in the T cell repertoire across pregnancy in women with multiple sclerosis.

As regards this clone: Its antigen remains undetermined. No clone much larger than this one lies a single base away; base qualities are absent.

Library creation used the immunoSEQ multiplex PCR assay. Imported from immuneACCESS, the table was reduced by TCRdb to in-frame sequences with V and J called. These copies leave out some clones; in studies compared against another copy, an unresolved V gene accounts for under half, and the cause of the remainder is not known. Present in this sample are roughly 90,000 clones, more than 85% of which were seen just once. Under 2% of the sample lies in the top ten. The specimen was peripheral blood, collected in the first trimester of pregnancy. This sequence originates from a female donor in good health, enrolled as a control in a pregnancy study.

The CDR3 protein sequence reads: CATSRTQGAYGTEAFF. The bases read TGTGCCACCAGCAGAACCCAGGGGGCATATGGGACTGAAGCTTTCTTT. The rearranged chain carries TRBV15 and TRBJ1-1; 8 of the junction bases match TRBD1. According to the germline V gene (reference sequence), CDR1 reads LNHNV and CDR2 reads YYDKDF. The junction shows trimming of 2 bases on V and 5 bases on J, and the gene matches do not reach 10 bases of it. The CDR3 contains 16 residues, cysteine and phenylalanine counted. The kept DNA is CDR3 alone, 48 bases in frame from the first base.